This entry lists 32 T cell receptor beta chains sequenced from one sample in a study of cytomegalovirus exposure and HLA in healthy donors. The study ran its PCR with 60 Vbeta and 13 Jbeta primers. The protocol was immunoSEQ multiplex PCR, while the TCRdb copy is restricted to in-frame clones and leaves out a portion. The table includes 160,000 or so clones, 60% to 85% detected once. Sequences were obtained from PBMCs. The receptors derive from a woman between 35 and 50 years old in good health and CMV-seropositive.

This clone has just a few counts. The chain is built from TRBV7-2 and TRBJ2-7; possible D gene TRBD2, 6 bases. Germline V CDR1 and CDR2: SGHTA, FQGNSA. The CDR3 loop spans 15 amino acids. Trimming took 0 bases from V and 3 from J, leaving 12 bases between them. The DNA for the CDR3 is TGTGCCAGCAGCTTAGCGGGGGGTACTTTCTACGAGCAGTACTTC. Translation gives CASSLAGGTFYEQYF.

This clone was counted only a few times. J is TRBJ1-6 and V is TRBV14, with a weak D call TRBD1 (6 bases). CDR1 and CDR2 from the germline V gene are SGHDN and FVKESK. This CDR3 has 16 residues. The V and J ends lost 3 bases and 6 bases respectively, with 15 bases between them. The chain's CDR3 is CASSHGQFRGNSPLHF. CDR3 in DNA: TGTGCCAGCAGCCACGGTCAATTCAGGGGTAATTCACCCCTCCACTTT.

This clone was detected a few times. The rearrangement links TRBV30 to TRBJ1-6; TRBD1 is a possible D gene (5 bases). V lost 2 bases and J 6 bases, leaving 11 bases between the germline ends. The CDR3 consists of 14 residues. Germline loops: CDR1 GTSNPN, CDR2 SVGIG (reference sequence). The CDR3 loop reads CAWSLSDTNSPLHF. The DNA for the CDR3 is TGTGCCTGGAGTCTATCGGACACTAATTCACCCCTCCACTTT.

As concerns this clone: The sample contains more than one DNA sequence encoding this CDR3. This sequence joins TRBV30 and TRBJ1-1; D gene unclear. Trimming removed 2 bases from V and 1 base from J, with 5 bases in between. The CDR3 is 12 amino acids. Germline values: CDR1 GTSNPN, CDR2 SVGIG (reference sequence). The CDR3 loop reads CAWSQWNTEAFF. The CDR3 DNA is TGTGCCTGGAGTCAGTGGAACACTGAAGCTTTCTTT.

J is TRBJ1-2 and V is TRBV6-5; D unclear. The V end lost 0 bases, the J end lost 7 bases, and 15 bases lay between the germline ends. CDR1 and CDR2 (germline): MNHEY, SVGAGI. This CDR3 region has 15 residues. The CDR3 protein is CASSYSRVAFSGYTF. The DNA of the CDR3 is TGTGCCAGCAGTTACTCACGGGTGGCCTTCTCTGGCTACACCTTC.

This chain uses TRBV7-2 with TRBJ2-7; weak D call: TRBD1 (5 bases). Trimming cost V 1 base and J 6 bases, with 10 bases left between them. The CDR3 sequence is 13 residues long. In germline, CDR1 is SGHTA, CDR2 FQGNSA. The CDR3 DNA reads TGTGCCAGCAGCTTAGGACAGCTCGGCGAGCAGTACTTC. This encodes CASSLGQLGEQYF.

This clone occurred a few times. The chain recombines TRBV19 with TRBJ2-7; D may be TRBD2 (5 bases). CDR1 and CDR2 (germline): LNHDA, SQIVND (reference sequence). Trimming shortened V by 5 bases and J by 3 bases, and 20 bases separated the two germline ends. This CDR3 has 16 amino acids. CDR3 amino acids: CASSPQRGRGIYEQYF. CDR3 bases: TGTGCCAGTAGTCCGCAGCGAGGGAGAGGCATCTACGAGCAGTACTTC.

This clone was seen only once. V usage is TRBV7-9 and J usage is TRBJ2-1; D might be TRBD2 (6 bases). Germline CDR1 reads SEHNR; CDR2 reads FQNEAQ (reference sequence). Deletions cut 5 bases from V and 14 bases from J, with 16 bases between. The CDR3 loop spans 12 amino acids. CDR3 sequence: CASSRLTGVKFF. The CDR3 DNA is TGTGCCAGCAGCCGTTTAACGGGGGTAAAGTTCTTC.

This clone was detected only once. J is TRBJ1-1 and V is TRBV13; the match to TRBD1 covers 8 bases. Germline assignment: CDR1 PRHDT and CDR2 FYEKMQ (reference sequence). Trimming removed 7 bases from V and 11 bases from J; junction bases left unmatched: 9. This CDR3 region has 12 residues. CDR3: CASIRVGTGAFF. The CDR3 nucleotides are TGTGCCAGCATTCGTGTTGGGACAGGTGCTTTCTTT.

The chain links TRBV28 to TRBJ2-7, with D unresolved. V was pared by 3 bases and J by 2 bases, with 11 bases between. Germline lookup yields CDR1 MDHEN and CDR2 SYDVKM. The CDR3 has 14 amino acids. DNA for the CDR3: TGTGCCAGCAGTTTCCACGACACTGCCTACGAGCAGTACTTC. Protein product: CASSFHDTAYEQYF. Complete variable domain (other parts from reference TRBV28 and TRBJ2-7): DVKVTQSSRYLVKRTGEKVFLECVQDMDHENMFWYRQDPGLGLRLIYFSYDVKMKEKGDIPEGYSVSREKKERFSLILESASTNQTSMYLCASSFHDTAYEQYFGPGTRLTVT.

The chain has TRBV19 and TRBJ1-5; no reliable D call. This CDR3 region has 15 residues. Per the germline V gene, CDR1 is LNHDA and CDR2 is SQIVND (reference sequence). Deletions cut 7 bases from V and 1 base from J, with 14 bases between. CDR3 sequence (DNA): TGTGCCAGTACTGGAGAACGCGACAGCAATCAGCCCCAGCATTTT. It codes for CASTGERDSNQPQHF.

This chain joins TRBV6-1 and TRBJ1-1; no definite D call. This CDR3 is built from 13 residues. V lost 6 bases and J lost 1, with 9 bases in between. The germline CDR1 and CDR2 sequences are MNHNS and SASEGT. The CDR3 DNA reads TGTGCCAGCAGCCCCTACAGGAACACTGAAGCTTTCTTT. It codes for CASSPYRNTEAFF.

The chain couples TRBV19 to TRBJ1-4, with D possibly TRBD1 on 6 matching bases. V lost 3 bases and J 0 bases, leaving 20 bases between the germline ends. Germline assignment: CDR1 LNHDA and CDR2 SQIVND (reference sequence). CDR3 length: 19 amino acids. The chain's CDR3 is CASSIDWDTIFATNEKLFF. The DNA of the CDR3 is TGTGCCAGTAGTATTGACTGGGACACAATATTTGCAACTAATGAAAAACTGTTTTTT. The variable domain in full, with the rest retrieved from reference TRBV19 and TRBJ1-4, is DGGITQSPKYLFRKEGQNVTLSCEQNLNHDAMYWYRQDPGQGLRLIYYSQIVNDFQKGDIAEGYSVSREKKESFPLTVTSAQKNPTAFYLCASSIDWDTIFATNEKLFFGSGTQLSVL.

CDR3 in DNA: TGTGCCAGCAGCGTAAGGGCCGAGCGGGGGGGCCAAGAGACCCAGTACTTC. Translation: CASSVRAERGGQETQYF. V and J are TRBV9 and TRBJ2-5, with 10 positions matching TRBD2. After removal of 1 base from V and 1 base from J, the junction contained 7 bases not matched to a gene. The CDR3 spans 17 residues. Per the germline V gene, CDR1 is SGDLS and CDR2 is YYNGEE.

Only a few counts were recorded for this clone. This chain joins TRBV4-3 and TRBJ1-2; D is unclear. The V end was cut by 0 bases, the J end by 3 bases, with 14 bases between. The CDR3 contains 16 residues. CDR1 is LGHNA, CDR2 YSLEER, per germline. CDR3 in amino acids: CASSQEARTEHYGYTF. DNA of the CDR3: TGCGCCAGCAGCCAAGAGGCGAGAACGGAGCACTATGGCTACACCTTC.

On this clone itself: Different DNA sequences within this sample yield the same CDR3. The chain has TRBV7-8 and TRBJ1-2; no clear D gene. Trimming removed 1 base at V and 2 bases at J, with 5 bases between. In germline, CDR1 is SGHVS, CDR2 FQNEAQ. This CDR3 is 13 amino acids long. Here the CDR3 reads CASSLGGNYGYTF. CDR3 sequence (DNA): TGTGCCAGCAGCTTAGGAGGGAACTATGGCTACACCTTC.

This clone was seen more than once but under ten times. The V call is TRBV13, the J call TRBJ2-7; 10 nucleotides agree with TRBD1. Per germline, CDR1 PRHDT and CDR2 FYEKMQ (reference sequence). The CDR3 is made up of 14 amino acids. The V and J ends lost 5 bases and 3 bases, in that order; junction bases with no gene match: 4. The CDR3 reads CASSPGQGVYEQYF. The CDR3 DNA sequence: TGTGCCAGCAGCCCAGGACAGGGGGTCTACGAGCAGTACTTC.

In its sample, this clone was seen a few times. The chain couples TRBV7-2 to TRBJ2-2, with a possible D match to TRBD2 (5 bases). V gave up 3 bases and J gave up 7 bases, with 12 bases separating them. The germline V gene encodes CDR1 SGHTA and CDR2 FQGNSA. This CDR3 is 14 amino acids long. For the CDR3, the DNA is TGTGCCAGCAGCTTTGGGTTCGGGGACGGGGAGCTGTTTTTT. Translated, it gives CASSFGFGDGELFF.

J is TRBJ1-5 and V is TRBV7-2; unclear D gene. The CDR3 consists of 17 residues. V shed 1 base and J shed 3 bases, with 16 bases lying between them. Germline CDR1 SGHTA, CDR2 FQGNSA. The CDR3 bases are TGTGCCAGCAGCTTAGGGAGCACGGCAGCCTACAATCAGCCCCAGCATTTT. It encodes CASSLGSTAAYNQPQHF.

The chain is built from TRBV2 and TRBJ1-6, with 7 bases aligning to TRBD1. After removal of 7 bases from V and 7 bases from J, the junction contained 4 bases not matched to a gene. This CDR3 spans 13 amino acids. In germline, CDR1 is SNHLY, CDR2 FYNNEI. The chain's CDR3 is CASKGTENSPLHF. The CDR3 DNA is TGTGCCAGCAAAGGGACAGAGAATTCACCCCTCCACTTT. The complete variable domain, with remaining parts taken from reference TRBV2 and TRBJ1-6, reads EPEVTQTPSHQVTQMGQEVILRCVPISNHLYFYWYRQILGQKVEFLVSFYNNEISEKSEIFDDQFSVERPDGSNFTLKIRSTKLEDSAMYFCASKGTENSPLHFGNGTRLTVT.

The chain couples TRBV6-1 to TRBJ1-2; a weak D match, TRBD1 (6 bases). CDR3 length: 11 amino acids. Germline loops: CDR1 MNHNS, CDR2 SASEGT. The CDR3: CVTDRLYGYTF. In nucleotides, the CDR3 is TGTGTCACAGACAGGCTTTATGGCTACACCTTC.

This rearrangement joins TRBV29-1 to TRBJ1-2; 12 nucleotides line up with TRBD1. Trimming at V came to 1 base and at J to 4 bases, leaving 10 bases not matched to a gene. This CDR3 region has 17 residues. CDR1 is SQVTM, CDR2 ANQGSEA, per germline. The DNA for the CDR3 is TGCAGCGTTGAAGTTTTGGGACAGGGGGCCGAACCCTATGGCTACACCTTC. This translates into CSVEVLGQGAEPYGYTF.

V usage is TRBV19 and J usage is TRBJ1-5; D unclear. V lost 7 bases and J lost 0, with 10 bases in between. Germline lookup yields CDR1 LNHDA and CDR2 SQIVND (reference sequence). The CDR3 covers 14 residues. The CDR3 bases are TGTGCCAGTAAGACTGATTTTAGCAATCAGCCCCAGCATTTT. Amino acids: CASKTDFSNQPQHF. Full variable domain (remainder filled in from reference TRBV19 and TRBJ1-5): DGGITQSPKYLFRKEGQNVTLSCEQNLNHDAMYWYRQDPGQGLRLIYYSQIVNDFQKGDIAEGYSVSREKKESFPLTVTSAQKNPTAFYLCASKTDFSNQPQHFGDGTRLSIL.

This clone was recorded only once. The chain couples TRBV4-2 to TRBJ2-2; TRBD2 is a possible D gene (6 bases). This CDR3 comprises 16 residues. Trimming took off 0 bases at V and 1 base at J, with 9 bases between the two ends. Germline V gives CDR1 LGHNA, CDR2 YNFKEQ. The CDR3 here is CASSQDEGGNTGELFF. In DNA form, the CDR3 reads TGTGCCAGCAGCCAAGATGAGGGAGGGAACACCGGGGAGCTGTTTTTT.

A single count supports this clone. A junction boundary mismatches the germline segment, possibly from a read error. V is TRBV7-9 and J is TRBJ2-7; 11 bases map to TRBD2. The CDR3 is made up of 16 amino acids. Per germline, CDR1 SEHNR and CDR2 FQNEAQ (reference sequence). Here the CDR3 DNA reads TGTTCCAGCAGCTTTGAACTAGCGGGAGTCTCCTACGAGCAGTACTTC. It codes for CSSSFELAGVSYEQYF.

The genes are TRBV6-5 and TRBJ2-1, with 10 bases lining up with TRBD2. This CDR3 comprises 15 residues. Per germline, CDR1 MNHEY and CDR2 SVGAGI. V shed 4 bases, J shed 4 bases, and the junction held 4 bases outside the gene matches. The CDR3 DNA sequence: TGTGCCAGCAGTTCGGAGCGGGGGGGTTACAATGAGCAGTTCTTC. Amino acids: CASSSERGGYNEQFF.

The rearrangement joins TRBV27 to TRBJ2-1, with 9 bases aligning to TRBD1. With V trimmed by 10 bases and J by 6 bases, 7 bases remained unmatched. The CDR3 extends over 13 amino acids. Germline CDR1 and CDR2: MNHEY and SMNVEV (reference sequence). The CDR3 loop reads CATGQGLFNEQFF. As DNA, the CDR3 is TGTGCCACAGGACAGGGGCTATTCAATGAGCAGTTCTTC.

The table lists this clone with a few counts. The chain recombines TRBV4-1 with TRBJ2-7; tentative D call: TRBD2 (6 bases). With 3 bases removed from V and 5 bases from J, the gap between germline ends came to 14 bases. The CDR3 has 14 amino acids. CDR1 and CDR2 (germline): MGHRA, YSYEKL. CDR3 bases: TGCGCCAGCAGCCATCTGGGAGAGCGGGACGAGCAGTACTTC. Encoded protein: CASSHLGERDEQYF.

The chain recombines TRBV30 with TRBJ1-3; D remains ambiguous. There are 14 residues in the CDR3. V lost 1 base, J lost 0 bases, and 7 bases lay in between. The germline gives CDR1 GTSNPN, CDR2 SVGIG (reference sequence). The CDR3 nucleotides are TGTGCCTGGAGTGGAGCGTACTCTGGAAACACCATATATTTT. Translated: CAWSGAYSGNTIYF.

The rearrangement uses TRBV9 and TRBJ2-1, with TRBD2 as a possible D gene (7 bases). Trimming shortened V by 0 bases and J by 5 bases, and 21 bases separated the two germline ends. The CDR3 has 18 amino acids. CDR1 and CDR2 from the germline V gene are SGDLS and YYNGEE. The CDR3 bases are TGTGCCAGCAGCGTAGAAGTCGGAGGGGGGGGAGGACACAATGAGCAGTTCTTC. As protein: CASSVEVGGGGGHNEQFF.

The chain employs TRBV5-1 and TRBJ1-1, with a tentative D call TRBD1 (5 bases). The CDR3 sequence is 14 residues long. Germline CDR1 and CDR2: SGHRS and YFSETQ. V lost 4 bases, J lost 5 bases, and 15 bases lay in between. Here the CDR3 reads CASSSDSRDTEAFF. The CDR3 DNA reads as TGCGCCAGCAGCAGCGACAGCAGGGATACTGAAGCTTTCTTT. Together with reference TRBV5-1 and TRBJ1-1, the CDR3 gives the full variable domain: KAGVTQTPRYLIKTRGQQVTLSCSPISGHRSVSWYQQTPGQGLQFLFEYFSETQRNKGNFPGRFSGRQFSNSRSEMNVSTLELGDSALYLCASSSDSRDTEAFFGQGTRLTVV.

Here the CDR3 DNA reads TGTGCCAGCAGCCAAGGGGGGGTCAACACAGATACGCAGTATTTT. Amino acids: CASSQGGVNTDTQYF. The chain couples TRBV7-9 to TRBJ2-3, with a tentative D call TRBD2 (7 bases). The V gene's germline CDR1 is SEHNR and CDR2 FQNEAQ (reference sequence). Trimming removed 5 bases at V and 2 bases at J, with 14 bases between. The length of the CDR3 is 15 residues.